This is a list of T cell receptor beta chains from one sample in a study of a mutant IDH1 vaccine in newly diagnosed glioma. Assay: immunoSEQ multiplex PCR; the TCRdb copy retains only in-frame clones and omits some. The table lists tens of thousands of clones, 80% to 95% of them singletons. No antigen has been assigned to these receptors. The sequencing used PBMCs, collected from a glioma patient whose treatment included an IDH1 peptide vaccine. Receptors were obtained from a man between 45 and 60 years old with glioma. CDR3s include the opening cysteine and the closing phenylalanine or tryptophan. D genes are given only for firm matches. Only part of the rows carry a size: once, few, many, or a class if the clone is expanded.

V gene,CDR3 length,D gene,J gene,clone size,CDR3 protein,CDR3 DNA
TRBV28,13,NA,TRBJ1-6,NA,CASSLQGRSPLHF,TGTGCCAGCAGTTTACAGGGTCGTTCACCCCTCCACTTT
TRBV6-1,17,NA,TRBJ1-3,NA,CASSVTGFWDSGNTIYF,TGTGCCAGCAGTGTCACAGGGTTTTGGGACTCTGGAAACACCATATATTTT
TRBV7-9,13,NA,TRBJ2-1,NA,CASSGLPYNEQFF,TGTGCCAGCAGCGGTCTGCCTTACAATGAGCAGTTCTTC
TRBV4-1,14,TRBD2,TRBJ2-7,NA,CASSPTSGNYEQYF,TGCGCCAGCAGCCCAACTAGCGGGAATTACGAGCAGTACTTC
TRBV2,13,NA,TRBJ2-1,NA,CASSPGESNQQFF,TGTGCCAGCAGTCCCGGGGAGTCTAATCAGCAGTTCTTC
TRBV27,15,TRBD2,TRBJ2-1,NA,CASSSGTSGNNEQFF,TGTGCCAGCAGTTCCGGGACTAGCGGGAACAATGAGCAGTTCTTC
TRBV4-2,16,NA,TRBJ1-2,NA,CASSQSIRDRFGGYTF,TGTGCCAGCAGCCAGTCTATCCGCGACAGGTTCGGTGGCTACACCTTC
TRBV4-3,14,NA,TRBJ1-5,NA,CASSFDRLNQPQHF,TGCGCCAGCAGCTTCGACAGGCTGAATCAGCCCCAGCATTTT
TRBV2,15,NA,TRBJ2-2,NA,CASTPEGPSTGELFF,TGTGCCAGCACCCCCGAAGGGCCTAGCACCGGGGAGCTGTTTTTT
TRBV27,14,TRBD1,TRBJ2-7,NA,CASSAGQGTYEQYF,TGTGCCAGCAGTGCCGGACAGGGGACCTACGAGCAGTACTTC
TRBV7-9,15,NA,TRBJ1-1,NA,CASSSPGYKNTEAFF,TGTGCCAGCAGCTCGCCAGGGTACAAGAACACTGAAGCTTTCTTT
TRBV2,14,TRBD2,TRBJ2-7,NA,CAGSGLAGSYEQYF,TGTGCCGGTTCTGGACTAGCGGGGAGCTACGAGCAGTACTTC
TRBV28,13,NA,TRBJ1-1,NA,CASSWTALGEAFF,TGTGCCAGCAGTTGGACAGCCCTGGGGGAAGCTTTCTTT
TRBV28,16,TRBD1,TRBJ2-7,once,CASSSRQGGRVYEQYF,TGTGCCAGCAGCTCCCGACAGGGTGGTAGGGTCTACGAGCAGTACTTC
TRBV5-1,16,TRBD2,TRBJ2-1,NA,CASSSVGLVSYNEQFF,TGCGCCAGCAGCTCTGTCGGACTAGTCTCCTACAATGAGCAGTTCTTC
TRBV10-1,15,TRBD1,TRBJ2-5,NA,CASSGTTGPQETQYF,TGCGCCAGCAGTGGAACGACAGGGCCGCAAGAGACCCAGTACTTC
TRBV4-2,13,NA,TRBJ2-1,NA,CASSQLGGNEQFF,TGTGCCAGCAGCCAACTGGGGGGCAATGAGCAGTTCTTC
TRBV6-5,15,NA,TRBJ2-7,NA,CASSYVGQQLFEQYF,TGTGCCAGCAGTTACGTCGGCCAGCAGCTCTTCGAGCAGTACTTC
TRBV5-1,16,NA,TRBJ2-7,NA,CASSLGGRGPSYEQYF,TGCGCCAGCAGCTTGGGTGGCAGGGGCCCCTCCTACGAGCAGTACTTC